Shown below are 25 T cell receptor beta chains from a single sample sequenced in a study of blood T cells in healthy people across ages. For the second PCR, which ran for roughly 6 to 11 cycles, a sample-barcoded 5' primer and a J-beta primer mix were used. TCRdb reprocessed the 5' RACE reads with MiXCR, giving one entry per CDR3 protein. This repertoire shows 1.5 million to 2 million distinct CDR3 sequences, roughly 50% found once; its top ten account for around 2.1%. The sequenced sample was blood. The receptor source for this set is a middle-aged woman in good health.

This chain joins TRBV12-3 or TRBV12-4 and TRBJ2-5, with 8 bases matching TRBD2. Trimming took 3 bases from V and 11 from J; bases not matched to a gene: 20. The CDR3 sequence is 17 residues long. For the CDR3, the DNA is TGTGCCAGCAGTTTGTCTCTTTCCGGGGGGGCCCTCAATGAGCAGTACTTC. Residues: CASSLSLSGGALNEQYF.

This clonotype showed up just a few times. J is TRBJ2-1 and V is TRBV10-3; D might be TRBD2 (6 bases). Trimming shortened V by 4 bases and J by 8 bases, and 15 bases separated the two germline ends. Per germline, CDR1 ENHRY and CDR2 SYGVKD. This CDR3 region has 14 residues. The CDR3 is CAISGDSHGDEQFF. In DNA form, the CDR3 reads TGTGCCATCAGTGGGGACTCCCACGGCGATGAGCAGTTCTTC.

This clonotype was seen only a few times. The chain carries TRBV29-1 and TRBJ2-1; 11 positions match TRBD2. V dropped 8 bases and J dropped 4; count of bases not matched to a gene: 10. This CDR3 comprises 15 residues. Germline V gene sequence: CDR1 SQVTM, CDR2 ANQGSEA. This chain's CDR3 is CSSGPGTSGYNEQFF. As DNA, the CDR3 is TGCAGCTCCGGACCCGGGACTAGCGGATACAATGAGCAGTTCTTC.

The rearrangement links TRBV27 to TRBJ2-1; D may be TRBD1 or TRBD2 (6 bases each). This CDR3 contains 16 residues. V lost 3 bases and J lost 1, with 13 bases in between. Germline V gene sequence: CDR1 MNHEY, CDR2 SMNVEV (reference sequence). The CDR3 reads CASSFEGGLSYNEQFF. The CDR3 coding sequence is TGTGCCAGCAGTTTCGAGGGGGGCCTGTCCTACAATGAGCAGTTCTTC.

The rearrangement links TRBV7-2 to TRBJ2-7; D could derive from TRBD1 or TRBD2 (5 bases each). Germline values: CDR1 SGHTA, CDR2 FQGNSA. The CDR3 runs 16 residues. V was clipped by 2 bases and J by 3 bases, with 17 bases between them. CDR3 sequence: CASSLSGDHFYYEQYF. Written as DNA, the CDR3 is TGTGCCAGCAGCTTATCCGGGGACCACTTTTACTACGAGCAGTACTTC.

The chain carries TRBV28 and TRBJ2-5; D possibly uses TRBD1 or TRBD2 (5 bases each). The J call could be wrong; TRBJ2-7 is a better fit for the DNA end. The CDR3 has 16 amino acids. Germline V gives CDR1 MDHEN, CDR2 SYDVKM. CDR3 loop: CASSLLSGARGYEQYF. CDR3 coding DNA: TGTGCCAGCAGTTTACTTAGTGGGGCGAGGGGTTACGAGCAGTACTTC.

The chain joins TRBV12-3 or TRBV12-4 to TRBJ1-1, with 12 bases identical to TRBD1. The trim removed 7 bases at V and 11 bases at J, leaving 14 bases unmatched. The CDR3 totals 15 residues. The CDR3 spells CASKFRRDRGLAAFF. The CDR3 DNA reads as TGTGCCAGCAAATTTCGGAGGGACAGGGGGCTTGCTGCTTTCTTT.

The chain links TRBV10-3 to TRBJ1-1; D is ambiguous. The V gene lost 6 bases and the J gene lost 1 base, with 15 bases spanning the gap. CDR3 length equals 15 residues. Germline V gene sequence: CDR1 ENHRY, CDR2 SYGVKD. CDR3 loop: CAISDLEVSNTEAFF. The CDR3 region has the DNA TGTGCCATCAGCGATTTGGAGGTCTCGAACACTGAAGCTTTCTTT.

This chain joins TRBV6-2 or TRBV6-3 and TRBJ2-6; D ambiguous. The CDR3 contains 16 residues. Trimming cost V 0 bases and J 1 base, with 7 bases left between them. Germline V gives CDR1 MNHEY, CDR2 SVGEGT. CDR3 bases: TGTGCCAGCAGTTACTCGGAACTTTCTGGGGCCAACGTCCTGACTTTC. It codes for CASSYSELSGANVLTF.

Points on this clonotype: The junction and the germline gene differ at one end; a read error may be behind it. The genes are TRBV6-5 and TRBJ2-7; D may correspond to TRBD1 or TRBD2 (7 bases each). With the DNA end fitting TRBJ2-5 better, the J assignment may be wrong. This CDR3 spans 15 amino acids. Germline values: CDR1 MNHEY, CDR2 SVGAGI. CDR3 residues: CAGSYVDREGETQYF. CDR3 DNA: TGTGCCGGCAGTTACGTTGACAGGGAGGGAGAGACCCAGTACTTC.

This clonotype occurred a few times. The chain joins TRBV13 to TRBJ2-7, with TRBD1 matching 9 bases. Trimming cost V 5 bases and J 3 bases; bases outside gene matches: 11. CDR3 length equals 16 residues. Germline V gives CDR1 PRHDT, CDR2 FYEKMQ (reference sequence). CDR3 DNA sequence: TGTGCCAGCAGCCCGGCGGGACAGGGTATTGGCTACGAGCAGTACTTC. Translated, it gives CASSPAGQGIGYEQYF.

This sequence joins TRBV12-3 or TRBV12-4 and TRBJ2-7; 8 bases are a match to TRBD2. The DNA end is a closer match to TRBJ2-5, so the J assignment may be wrong. This CDR3 region has 18 residues. Here the CDR3 reads CASSFSPDLAGRGETQYF. The CDR3 DNA reads TGTGCCAGCAGTTTCTCACCGGACCTAGCGGGTAGGGGAGAGACCCAGTACTTC.

The chain joins TRBV29-1 to TRBJ1-1, with no clear D. Per the germline V gene, CDR1 is SQVTM and CDR2 is ANQGSEA. This CDR3 contains 14 residues. Trimming stripped 3 bases from V and 3 bases from J, with 14 bases between. CDR3: CSVDGVLGDTEAFF. CDR3 DNA: TGCAGCGTTGACGGGGTTTTAGGAGACACTGAAGCTTTCTTT.

V usage is TRBV19 and J usage is TRBJ1-1, with D perhaps TRBD1 (5 bases). Germline V gene sequence: CDR1 LNHDA, CDR2 SQIVND (reference sequence). The CDR3 runs 13 residues. Trimming left V 5 bases short and J 7 bases short, with 14 bases between. CDR3 in amino acids: CASSRGAGSEAFF. The CDR3 DNA reads TGTGCCAGTAGTCGAGGGGCAGGGAGTGAAGCTTTCTTT.

This clonotype was seen once. The chain carries TRBV6-2 or TRBV6-3 and TRBJ2-3; TRBD2 is a possible D gene (7 bases). V lost 10 bases and J lost 10, with 27 bases in between. The CDR3 loop spans 15 amino acids. Germline-derived CDR1 and CDR2 are MNHEY and SVGEGT. The CDR3 DNA reads as TGTGCCACCATCTCGGGGGGCGCAGGGGTCGTGGCGCAGTATTTT. Translating it yields CATISGGAGVVAQYF.

The rearrangement joins TRBV28 to TRBJ1-5; 9 bases fit TRBD1. Looked up from germline, CDR1 is MDHEN and CDR2 is SYDVKM. Unmatched junction bases numbered 6, after V lost 5 bases and J lost 4 bases. The CDR3 has 15 residues. The CDR3 here is CASSTLGQGNQPQHF. Written as DNA, the CDR3 is TGTGCCAGCAGTACCCTGGGACAGGGAAATCAGCCCCAGCATTTT. The full variable domain, rest sourced from reference TRBV28 and TRBJ1-5, is DVKVTQSSRYLVKRTGEKVFLECVQDMDHENMFWYRQDPGLGLRLIYFSYDVKMKEKGDIPEGYSVSREKKERFSLILESASTNQTSMYLCASSTLGQGNQPQHFGDGTRLSIL.

The V and J genes are TRBV5-1 and TRBJ2-7, with a weak D call TRBD2 (5 bases). CDR3 length: 12 residues. The germline V gene has CDR1 SGHRS and CDR2 YFSETQ. V dropped 5 bases and J dropped 7 bases, with 13 bases sitting between them. CDR3 amino acids: CASSFPGDEQYF. The CDR3 nucleotides read TGCGCCAGCAGTTTTCCCGGGGATGAGCAGTACTTC.

This rearrangement joins TRBV10-3 to TRBJ2-5; 8 bases match TRBD1. Germline CDR1 is ENHRY and CDR2 is SYGVKD. This CDR3 is 16 amino acids long. V was clipped by 4 bases and J by 2 bases; unmatched bases: 9. CDR3 sequence reads: CAISGGGGQGQETQYF. CDR3 in DNA: TGTGCCATCAGTGGAGGCGGTGGACAGGGACAAGAGACCCAGTACTTC.

The chain joins TRBV5-6 to TRBJ1-4; the D is unclear. Germline V lookup: CDR1 SGHDT, CDR2 YYEEEE. Trimming shortened V by 1 base and J by 0 bases, and 16 bases separated the two germline ends. The CDR3 is 18 amino acids. The CDR3 coding sequence is TGTGCCAGCAGCTTGCCGCGGCTTCAATCGACAACTAATGAAAAACTGTTTTTT. Protein sequence: CASSLPRLQSTTNEKLFF.

This clonotype was recorded a few times. This chain connects TRBV6-8 to TRBJ2-1; 10 positions agree with TRBD2. Germline V gene lookup returns CDR1 MNHGY and CDR2 SAAAGT. This CDR3 spans 15 amino acids. J gave up 5 bases and V 7 bases, and 8 bases lay outside the gene matches. DNA of the CDR3: TGTGCCAGCACCCACGGGACTAGCGACGACAATGAGCAGTTCTTC. It encodes CASTHGTSDDNEQFF.

This clonotype was recorded a few times. The chain employs TRBV20-1 and TRBJ1-1, with D hard to call. The CDR3 has 15 amino acids. Trimming stripped 3 bases from V and 1 base from J, with 15 bases between. The germline gives CDR1 DFQATT, CDR2 SNEGSKA (reference sequence). The CDR3, as DNA: TGCAGTGCTAGTGTGGATTCCCTACCGAACACTGAAGCTTTCTTT. As protein: CSASVDSLPNTEAFF.

The count of this clonotype is one. The chain employs TRBV5-1 and TRBJ2-1; TRBD1 matches 9 bases. The V segment lost 4 bases and the J segment 9 bases; nucleotides outside the gene matches: 8. From germline, CDR1 is SGHRS and CDR2 YFSETQ. CDR3 length: 14 amino acids. CDR3 region: CASSLGQGYFEQFF. The DNA for the CDR3 is TGCGCCAGCAGCCTCGGACAGGGGTACTTTGAGCAGTTCTTC.

This clonotype was found a few times. The chain employs TRBV4-3 and TRBJ2-3; D is possibly TRBD2 (6 bases). The ends were cut back, 5 bases at V and 2 bases at J, with 14 bases in the middle. CDR1 is LGHNA and CDR2 is YSLEER in the germline V gene. CDR3 length: 15 residues. In DNA form, the CDR3 reads TGCGCCAGCAGCGAAATTGGAGGGTTCACAGATACGCAGTATTTT. Translated: CASSEIGGFTDTQYF.

This clonotype was seen a few times. This chain uses TRBV27 with TRBJ2-1, with 7 bases fitting TRBD2. Trimming cost V 7 bases and J 8 bases; bases outside gene matches: 14. In germline, CDR1 is MNHEY, CDR2 SMNVEV (reference sequence). The CDR3 extends over 15 amino acids. The CDR3 loop reads CASNRVASGGDEQFF. The CDR3 coding sequence is TGTGCCAGCAATAGGGTAGCTAGCGGCGGGGATGAGCAGTTCTTC.

V is TRBV28 and J is TRBJ1-6; D possibly corresponds to TRBD1 (6 bases). Between the trimmed V and J ends, which lost 4 bases and 8 bases, there was a span of 18 bases. The germline gives CDR1 MDHEN, CDR2 SYDVKM. CDR3 size: 16 residues. CDR3 loop: CASSSPGRGLDSPLHF. The CDR3 nucleotides are TGTGCCAGCAGTTCCCCTGGCAGGGGTTTAGATTCACCCCTCCACTTT.